This note documents a single TCR beta chain sequence. Repertoires were generated with immunoSEQ multiplex PCR, while TCRdb's copy carries only in-frame clones and drops some. This repertoire shows some 120,000 clones, 75% to 90% found once; its top ten account for about 1.5%. This specimen comes from a study of PD-L1 blockade in urothelial cancer. Study context: Blood was tested 3 weeks (second dose) and 6 weeks into treatment.

The time point denotes: peripheral blood 6 weeks after treatment start. Trimming pared 4 bases from V and 4 bases from J, leaving 13 bases between. The germline CDR1 and CDR2 sequences are LNHDA and SQIVND (reference sequence). The CDR3 is 14 amino acids. The TCR comes from a man in his 60s with urothelial cancer. The J gene is TRBJ2-5, the V gene TRBV19, with D perhaps matching TRBD1 (5 bases). The material was PBMCs, obtained around atezolizumab (anti-PD-L1) treatment. The CDR3 DNA sequence: TGTGCCAGTAGTACTTATCGGCAGGGAGAGACCCAGTACTTC. Its protein is CASSTYRQGETQYF.